This T cell receptor (beta chain) comes out of a study of cytomegalovirus exposure and HLA in healthy donors. Study-wide background: Of 350 to 400 genotyped donors, around 86% grouped in the Caucasian-associated ancestry cluster. Regarding the study as a whole: Rarity held for most TCR sequences, but there were some public TCRs that occurred in many donors.

The CDR3 consists of 15 residues. From germline, CDR1 is SNHLY and CDR2 FYNNEI. Trimming pared 6 bases from V and 0 bases from J, leaving 14 bases between. As to this clone: Its antigen is not identified.

At the time of sampling, donors were nominally healthy, though unrecorded immune exposures were likely. With 60 Vbeta and 13 Jbeta primers, the PCR was carried out. Study processing details: Later analysis identified 80 million to 90 million unique TCR beta chains, some 10 million shared. Sequenced by immunoSEQ multiplex PCR; TCRdb stores in-frame clones only, minus some. Clone size and the V and J calls come from that table; the DNA yielded D and trimming. The sample lists 95,000 to 100,000 clones; over 75% were seen once. The chain combines TRBV2 with TRBJ1-1; TRBD1 might be the D (5 bases). The source of this sequence is a female donor in good health and CMV-seropositive. The material sequenced was PBMCs. The CDR3 nucleotides are TGTGCCAGCAGCTTTCAGGGTTACATGAACACTGAAGCTTTCTTT. This encodes CASSFQGYMNTEAFF.